This T cell receptor (beta chain) derives from a study of blood T cell repertoires in COVID-19. Study in general: Italy, Spain and the United States were the sources of the convalescent and acute COVID-19 samples.

This table comes from immunoSEQ multiplex PCR, and its TCRdb copy is limited to in-frame clones, with some not included. Here the sample spans 95,000 to 150,000 clones, 65% to 85% being singletons. CDR1 and CDR2 (germline): KGHSH, LQKENI. The CDR3 has 14 amino acids. Trimming cost V 3 bases and J 7 bases, with 12 bases left between them. Participants came from fewer than 25 US areas, aged about 18 to 95 years. Cohort assignment relied on participant-reported clinical history. The receptor comes from a woman aged 25 to 39 who had recovered from COVID-19. Sequencing was performed on PBMCs or T cells enriched from blood (not recorded which). The V gene is TRBV18, the J gene TRBJ1-4; no clear D gene. The CDR3 is CASSPGVWVEKLFF. The DNA for the CDR3 is TGTGCCAGCTCACCCGGGGTCTGGGTTGAAAAACTGTTTTTT.